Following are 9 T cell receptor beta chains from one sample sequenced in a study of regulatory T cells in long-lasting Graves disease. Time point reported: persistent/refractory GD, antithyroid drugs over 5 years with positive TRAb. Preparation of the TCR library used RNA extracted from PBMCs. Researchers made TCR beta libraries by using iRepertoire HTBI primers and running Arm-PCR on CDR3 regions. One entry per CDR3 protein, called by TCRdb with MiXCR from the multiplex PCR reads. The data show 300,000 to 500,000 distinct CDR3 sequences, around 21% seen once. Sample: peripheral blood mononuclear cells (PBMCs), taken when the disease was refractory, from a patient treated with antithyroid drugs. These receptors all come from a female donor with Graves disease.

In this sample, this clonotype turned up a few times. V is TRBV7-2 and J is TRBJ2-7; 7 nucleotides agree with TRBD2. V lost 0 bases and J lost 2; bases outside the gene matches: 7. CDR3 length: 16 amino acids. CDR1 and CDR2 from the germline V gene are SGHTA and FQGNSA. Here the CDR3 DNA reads TGTGCCAGCAGCTTAGCGGCAGGGCTAGCGGCCTACGAGCAGTACTTC. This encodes CASSLAAGLAAYEQYF.

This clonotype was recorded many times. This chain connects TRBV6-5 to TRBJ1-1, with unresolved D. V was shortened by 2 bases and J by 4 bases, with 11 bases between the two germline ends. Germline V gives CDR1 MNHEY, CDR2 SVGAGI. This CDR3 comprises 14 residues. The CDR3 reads CASSYPKGPTEAFF. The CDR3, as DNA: TGTGCCAGCAGTTACCCTAAGGGTCCCACTGAAGCTTTCTTT.

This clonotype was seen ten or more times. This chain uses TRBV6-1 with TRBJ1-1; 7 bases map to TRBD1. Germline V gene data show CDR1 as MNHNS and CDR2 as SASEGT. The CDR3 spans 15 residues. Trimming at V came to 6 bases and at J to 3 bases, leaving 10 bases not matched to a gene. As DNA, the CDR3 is TGTGCCAGCAGATCTATGTACAGGGGTGACACTGAAGCTTTCTTT. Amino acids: CASRSMYRGDTEAFF.

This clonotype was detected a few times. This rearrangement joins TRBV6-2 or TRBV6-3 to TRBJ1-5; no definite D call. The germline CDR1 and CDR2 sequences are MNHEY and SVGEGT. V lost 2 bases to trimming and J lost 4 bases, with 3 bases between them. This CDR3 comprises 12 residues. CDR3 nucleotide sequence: TGTGCCAGCAGTTACGCGAATCAGCCCCAGCATTTT. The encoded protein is CASSYANQPQHF.

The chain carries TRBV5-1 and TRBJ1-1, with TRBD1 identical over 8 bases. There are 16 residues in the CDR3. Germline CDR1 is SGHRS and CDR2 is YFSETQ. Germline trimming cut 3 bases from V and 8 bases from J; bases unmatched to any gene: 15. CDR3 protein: CASSSYWTGRMDEAFF. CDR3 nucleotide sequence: TGCGCCAGCAGCTCATACTGGACAGGGCGGATGGACGAAGCTTTCTTT.

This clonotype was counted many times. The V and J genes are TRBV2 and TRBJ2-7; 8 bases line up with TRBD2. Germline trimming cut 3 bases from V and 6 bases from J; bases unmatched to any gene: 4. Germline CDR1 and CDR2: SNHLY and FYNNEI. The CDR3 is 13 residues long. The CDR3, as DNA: TGTGCCAGCAGTGACCGGCTAGCGGGCGAGCAGTACTTC. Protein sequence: CASSDRLAGEQYF.

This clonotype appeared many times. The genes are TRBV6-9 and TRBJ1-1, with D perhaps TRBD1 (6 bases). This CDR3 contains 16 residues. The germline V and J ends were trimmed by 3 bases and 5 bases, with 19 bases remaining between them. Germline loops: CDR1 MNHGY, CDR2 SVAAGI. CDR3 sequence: CASSYSYRTARTEAFF. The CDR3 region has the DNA TGTGCCAGCAGTTACTCATATAGGACAGCAAGAACTGAAGCTTTCTTT.

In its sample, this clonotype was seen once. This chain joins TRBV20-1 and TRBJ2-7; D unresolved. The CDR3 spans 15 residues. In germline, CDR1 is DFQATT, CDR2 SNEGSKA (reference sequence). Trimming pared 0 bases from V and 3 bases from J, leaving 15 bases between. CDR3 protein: CSAREGSLRYYEQYF. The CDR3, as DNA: TGCAGTGCTAGAGAGGGTAGCCTCAGATACTACGAGCAGTACTTC.

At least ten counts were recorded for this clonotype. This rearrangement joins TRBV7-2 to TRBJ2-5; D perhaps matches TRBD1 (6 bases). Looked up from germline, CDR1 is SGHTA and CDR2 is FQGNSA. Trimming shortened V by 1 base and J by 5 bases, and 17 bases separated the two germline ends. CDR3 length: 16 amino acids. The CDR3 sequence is CASSLGVGTPRETQYF. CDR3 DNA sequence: TGTGCCAGCAGCTTAGGGGTAGGGACACCGCGGGAGACCCAGTACTTC.